This TCR beta chain was obtained from a study of cytomegalovirus exposure and HLA in healthy donors. Study-level points and caveats: It was reportedly the case that the classifier diagnosed cytomegalovirus status with high specificity and sensitivity. In a later analysis, first-cohort TCR clusters were found to tend to co-occur in the 130 or so validation repertoires. Most TCR sequences proved rare, with some public TCRs found in many donors. Associated with cytomegalovirus, according to the listing, were 150 to 200 TCR beta chains.

Germline V gives CDR1 LGHNA, CDR2 YNFKEQ. The CDR3 is made up of 18 amino acids. V was pared by 4 bases and J by 0 bases, with 21 bases between. Comment on this clone: The antigen remains undetermined.

Profiled with immunoSEQ multiplex PCR; TCRdb holds only in-frame clones, not every one. The sample has roughly 75,000 clones, about 94% seen once. The V call is TRBV4-2, the J call TRBJ1-1; D ambiguous. What was sequenced was PBMCs. The receptor was derived from a woman between 18 and 29 years old in good health and CMV-seronegative. The CDR3 is CASSPQLWGVDMNTEAFF. The CDR3 DNA reads as TGTGCCAGCAGCCCCCAGTTATGGGGAGTCGACATGAACACTGAAGCTTTCTTT.